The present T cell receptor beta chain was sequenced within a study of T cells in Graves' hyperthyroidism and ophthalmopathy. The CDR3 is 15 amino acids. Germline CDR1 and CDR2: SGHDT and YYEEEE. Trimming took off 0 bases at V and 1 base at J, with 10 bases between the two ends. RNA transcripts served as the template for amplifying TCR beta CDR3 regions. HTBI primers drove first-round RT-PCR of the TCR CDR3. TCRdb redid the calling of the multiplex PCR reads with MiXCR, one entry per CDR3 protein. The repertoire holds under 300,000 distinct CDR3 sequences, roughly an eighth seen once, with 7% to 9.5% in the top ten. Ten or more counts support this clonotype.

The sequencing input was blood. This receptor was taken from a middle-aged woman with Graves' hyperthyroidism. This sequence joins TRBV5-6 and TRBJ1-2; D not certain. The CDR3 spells CASSLDVGVNYGYTF. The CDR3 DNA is TGTGCCAGCAGCTTGGATGTTGGGGTTAACTATGGCTACACCTTC.